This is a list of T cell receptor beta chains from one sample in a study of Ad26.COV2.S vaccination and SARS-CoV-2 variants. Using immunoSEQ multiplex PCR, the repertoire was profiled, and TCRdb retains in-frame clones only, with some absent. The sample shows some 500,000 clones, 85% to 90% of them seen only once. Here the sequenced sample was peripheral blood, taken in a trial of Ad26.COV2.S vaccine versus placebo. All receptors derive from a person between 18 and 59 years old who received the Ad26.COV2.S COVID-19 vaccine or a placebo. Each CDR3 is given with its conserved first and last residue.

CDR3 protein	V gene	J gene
CSVNAGGNIQYF	TRBV29-1	TRBJ2-4
CASSLVGFGGPETQYF	TRBV7-2	TRBJ2-5
CASSFQRAGTDTQYF	TRBV7-6	TRBJ2-3
CASSSRIEDRGYTEAFF	TRBV27	TRBJ1-1
CASSYSGTGEAFF	TRBV6-5	TRBJ1-1
CASSLGGDGGTDTQYF	TRBV5-1	TRBJ2-3
CSADSSGGTEAFF	TRBV29-1	TRBJ1-1
CASSKEDRENLAKNIQYF	TRBV21-1	TRBJ2-4
CASSPEAGETDTQYF	TRBV13	TRBJ2-3
CASSDRLAPYNEQFF	TRBV5-1	TRBJ2-1
CASRTQGGAPYEQYF	TRBV5-1	TRBJ2-7
CASSFSATMKTGELFF	TRBV5-4	TRBJ2-2
CASSFGSWYNEQFF	TRBV5-6	TRBJ2-1
CASSLGLAQDTQYF	TRBV7-3	TRBJ2-3
CASSPSRVGDEQFF	TRBV6-6	TRBJ2-1
CASSEYGYSNQPQHF	TRBV6-1	TRBJ1-5
CASSENGLAGVYEQFF	TRBV6-1	TRBJ2-1
CASSIATGWSYEQYF	TRBV3-1/TRBV3-2	TRBJ2-7
CASSLRQNTEAFF	TRBV5-1	TRBJ1-1
CATSRAPQGTSKKLFF	TRBV15	TRBJ1-4
CASSLGPVAGYTF	TRBV7-9	TRBJ1-2
CASSQEKGTDTQYF	TRBV4-3	TRBJ2-3
CASSQDYPRLTTNEKLFF	TRBV3-1/TRBV3-2	TRBJ1-4
CASSPGTHYEQYF	TRBV9	TRBJ2-7
CASSQVLGGGVTDTQYF	TRBV4-3	TRBJ2-3
CASSETGDGRMYF	TRBV2	TRBJ2-7
CASSRYRGRAYEQYF	TRBV27	TRBJ2-7
CASSARDYLSEQYF	TRBV7-9	TRBJ2-7
CASSPDFYEKLFF	TRBV28	TRBJ1-4
CASSSKVFEQYF	TRBV7-9	TRBJ2-7
CASSILNTEAFF	TRBV19	TRBJ1-1
CASSLWGGETPSEQYF	TRBV28	TRBJ2-7
CSGSGGSDTQYF	TRBV29-1	TRBJ2-3
CASSHRIAGTGKNTEAFF	TRBV4-3	TRBJ1-1
CASSSTRGHRSRKLFF	TRBV7-2	TRBJ1-4
CASSLANSGYTF	TRBV5-1	TRBJ1-2
CASSTAGAGETQYF	TRBV5-1	TRBJ2-5
CASSSPRRRSYNEQFF	TRBV27	TRBJ2-1
CASSLGVAKNIQYF	TRBV9	TRBJ2-4
CASSPRVGDNNEQFF	TRBV5-1	TRBJ2-1
CASSRDITGNYGYTF	TRBV7-2	TRBJ1-2
CASSSGRVANTGELFF	TRBV7-3	TRBJ2-2
CASSRDSSKSGNTIYF	TRBV5-4	TRBJ1-3
CATSGVYNEQFF	TRBV24-1	TRBJ2-1
CASSPRASGVGDTQYF	TRBV2	TRBJ2-3
CASSELGQAHSPLHF	TRBV2	TRBJ1-6
CASSQQTLFEAFF	TRBV3-1/TRBV3-2	TRBJ1-1